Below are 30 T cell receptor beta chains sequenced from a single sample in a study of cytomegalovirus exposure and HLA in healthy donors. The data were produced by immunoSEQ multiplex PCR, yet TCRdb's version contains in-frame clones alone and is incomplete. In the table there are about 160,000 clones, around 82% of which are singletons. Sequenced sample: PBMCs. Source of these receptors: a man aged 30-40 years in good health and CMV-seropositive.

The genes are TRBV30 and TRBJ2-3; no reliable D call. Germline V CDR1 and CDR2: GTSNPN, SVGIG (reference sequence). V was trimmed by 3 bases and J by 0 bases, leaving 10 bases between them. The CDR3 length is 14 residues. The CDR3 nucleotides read TGTGCCTGGAGCAAATCGGTTAGCACAGATACGCAGTATTTT. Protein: CAWSKSVSTDTQYF.

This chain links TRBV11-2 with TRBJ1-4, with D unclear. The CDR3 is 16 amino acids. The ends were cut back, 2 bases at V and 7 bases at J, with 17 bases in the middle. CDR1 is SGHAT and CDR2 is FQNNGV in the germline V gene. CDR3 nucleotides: TGTGCCAGCAGCTTATATGACACTCTGGGTGGTGAAAAACTGTTTTTT. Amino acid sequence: CASSLYDTLGGEKLFF. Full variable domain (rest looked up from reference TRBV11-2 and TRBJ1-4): EAGVAQSPRYKIIEKRQSVAFWCNPISGHATLYWYQQILGQGPKLLIQFQNNGVVDDSQLPKDRFSAERLKGVDSTLKIQPAKLEDSAVYLCASSLYDTLGGEKLFFGSGTQLSVL.

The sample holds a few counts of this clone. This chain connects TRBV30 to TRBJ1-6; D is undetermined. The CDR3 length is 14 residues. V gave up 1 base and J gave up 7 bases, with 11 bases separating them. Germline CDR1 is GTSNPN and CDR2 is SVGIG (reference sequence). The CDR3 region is CAWSGGGSNSPLHF. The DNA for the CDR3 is TGTGCCTGGAGTGGAGGCGGGTCGAATTCACCCCTCCACTTT.

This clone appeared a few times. CDR3 DNA sequence: TGTGCCTGGTCTCGAACGGGGGAAGAGACCCAGTACTTC. This gives the protein CAWSRTGEETQYF. This chain connects TRBV30 to TRBJ2-5; D may be TRBD2 (6 bases). This CDR3 has 13 residues. Per the germline V gene, CDR1 is GTSNPN and CDR2 is SVGIG (reference sequence). Trimming stripped 5 bases from V and 3 bases from J, with 13 bases between.

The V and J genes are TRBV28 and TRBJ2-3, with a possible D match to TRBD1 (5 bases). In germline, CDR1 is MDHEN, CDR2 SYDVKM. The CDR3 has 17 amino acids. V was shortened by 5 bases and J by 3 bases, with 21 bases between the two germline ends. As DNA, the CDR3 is TGTGCCAGCAGTACCATTATCTGGGGCAAGAGGACAGATACGCAGTATTTT. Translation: CASSTIIWGKRTDTQYF.

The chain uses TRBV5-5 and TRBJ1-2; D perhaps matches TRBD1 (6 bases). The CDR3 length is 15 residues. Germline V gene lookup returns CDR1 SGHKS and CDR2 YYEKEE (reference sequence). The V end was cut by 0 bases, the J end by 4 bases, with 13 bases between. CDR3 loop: CASSLERTASYGYTF. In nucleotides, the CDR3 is TGTGCCAGCAGCTTGGAAAGGACAGCTAGCTATGGCTACACCTTC.

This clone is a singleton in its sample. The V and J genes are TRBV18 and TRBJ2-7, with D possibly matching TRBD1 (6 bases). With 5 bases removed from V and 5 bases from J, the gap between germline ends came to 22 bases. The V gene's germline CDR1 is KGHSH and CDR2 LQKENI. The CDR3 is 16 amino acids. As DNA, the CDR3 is TGTGCCAGCTCATTCGTTTATCAGGGGATGAGGAACGAGCAGTACTTC. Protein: CASSFVYQGMRNEQYF.

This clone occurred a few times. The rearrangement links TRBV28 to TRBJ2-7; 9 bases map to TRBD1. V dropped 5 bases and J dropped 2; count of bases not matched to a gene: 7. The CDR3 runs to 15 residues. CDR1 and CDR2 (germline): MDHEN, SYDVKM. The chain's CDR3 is CASSGAGTGTYEQYF. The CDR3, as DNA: TGTGCCAGCAGTGGCGCCGGGACAGGGACCTACGAGCAGTACTTC.

The CDR3 region is CASSIQGGRNQPQHF. DNA of the CDR3: TGTGCCAGTAGTATACAGGGAGGGCGGAATCAGCCCCAGCATTTT. V gene TRBV19 combines with J gene TRBJ1-5; a weak D match, TRBD1 (5 bases). CDR3 length: 15 amino acids. Germline CDR1 is LNHDA and CDR2 is SQIVND (reference sequence). Deletions cut 2 bases from V and 4 bases from J, with 12 bases between. The full variable domain, with the rest looked up from reference TRBV19 and TRBJ1-5, is DGGITQSPKYLFRKEGQNVTLSCEQNLNHDAMYWYRQDPGQGLRLIYYSQIVNDFQKGDIAEGYSVSREKKESFPLTVTSAQKNPTAFYLCASSIQGGRNQPQHFGDGTRLSIL.

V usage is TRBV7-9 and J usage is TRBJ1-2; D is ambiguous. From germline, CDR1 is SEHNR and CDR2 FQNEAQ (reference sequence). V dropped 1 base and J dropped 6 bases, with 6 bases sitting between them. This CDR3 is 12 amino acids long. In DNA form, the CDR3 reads TGTGCCAGCAGCTTAGGTCCTAATGGCTACACCTTC. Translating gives CASSLGPNGYTF.

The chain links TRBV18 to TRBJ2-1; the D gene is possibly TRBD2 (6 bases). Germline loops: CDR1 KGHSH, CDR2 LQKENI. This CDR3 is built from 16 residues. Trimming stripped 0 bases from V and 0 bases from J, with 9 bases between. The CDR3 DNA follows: TGTGCCAGCTCACCACCGTCCGGGGGCTCCTACAATGAGCAGTTCTTC. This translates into CASSPPSGGSYNEQFF.

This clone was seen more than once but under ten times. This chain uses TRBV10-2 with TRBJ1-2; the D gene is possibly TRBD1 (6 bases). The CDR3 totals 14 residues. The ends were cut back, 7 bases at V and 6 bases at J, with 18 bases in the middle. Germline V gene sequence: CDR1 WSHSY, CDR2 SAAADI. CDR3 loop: CASNHREGPDGYTF. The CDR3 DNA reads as TGCGCCAGCAACCACAGGGAGGGCCCGGATGGCTACACCTTC.

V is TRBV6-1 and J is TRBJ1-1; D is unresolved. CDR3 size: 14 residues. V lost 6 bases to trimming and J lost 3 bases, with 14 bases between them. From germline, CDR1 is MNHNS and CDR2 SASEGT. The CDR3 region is CASREPGQHTEAFF. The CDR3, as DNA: TGTGCCAGCAGGGAACCAGGCCAACACACTGAAGCTTTCTTT.

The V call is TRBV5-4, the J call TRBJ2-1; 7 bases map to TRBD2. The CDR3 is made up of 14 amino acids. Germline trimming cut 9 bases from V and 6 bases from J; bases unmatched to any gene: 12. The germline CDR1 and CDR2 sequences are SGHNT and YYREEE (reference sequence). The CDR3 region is CATRSAGVSNEQFF. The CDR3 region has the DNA TGTGCCACCAGATCGGCGGGAGTATCCAATGAGCAGTTCTTC. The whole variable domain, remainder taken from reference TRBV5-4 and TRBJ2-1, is ETGVTQSPTHLIKTRGQQVTLRCSSQSGHNTVSWYQQALGQGPQFIFQYYREEENGRGNFPPRFSGLQFPNYSSELNVNALELDDSALYLCATRSAGVSNEQFFGPGTRLTVL.

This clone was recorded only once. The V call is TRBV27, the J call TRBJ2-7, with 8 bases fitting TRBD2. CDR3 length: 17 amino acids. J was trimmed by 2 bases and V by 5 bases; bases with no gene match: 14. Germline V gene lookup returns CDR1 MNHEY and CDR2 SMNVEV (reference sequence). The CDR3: CASSPLRLAGPTYEQYF. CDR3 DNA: TGTGCCAGCAGTCCCCTGAGGTTAGCGGGACCAACCTACGAGCAGTACTTC.

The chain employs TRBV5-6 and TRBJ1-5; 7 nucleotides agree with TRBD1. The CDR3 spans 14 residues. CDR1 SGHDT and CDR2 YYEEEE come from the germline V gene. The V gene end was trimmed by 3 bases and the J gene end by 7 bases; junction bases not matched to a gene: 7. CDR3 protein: CASSSQGLGQPQHF. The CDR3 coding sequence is TGTGCCAGCAGCTCACAGGGGCTCGGGCAGCCCCAGCATTTT.

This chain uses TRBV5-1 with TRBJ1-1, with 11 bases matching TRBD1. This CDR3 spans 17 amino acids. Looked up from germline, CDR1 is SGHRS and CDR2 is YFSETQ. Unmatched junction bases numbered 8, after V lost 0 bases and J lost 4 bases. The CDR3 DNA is TGCGCCAGCAGCTTGGGTGTATTAGGACAGGGGGCCACTGAAGCTTTCTTT. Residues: CASSLGVLGQGATEAFF.

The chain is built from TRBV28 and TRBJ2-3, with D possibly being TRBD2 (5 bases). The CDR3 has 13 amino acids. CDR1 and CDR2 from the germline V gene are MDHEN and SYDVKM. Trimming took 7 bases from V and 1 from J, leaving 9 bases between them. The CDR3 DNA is TGTGCCAGCAACCGAGCGGGCACAGATACGCAGTATTTT. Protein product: CASNRAGTDTQYF.

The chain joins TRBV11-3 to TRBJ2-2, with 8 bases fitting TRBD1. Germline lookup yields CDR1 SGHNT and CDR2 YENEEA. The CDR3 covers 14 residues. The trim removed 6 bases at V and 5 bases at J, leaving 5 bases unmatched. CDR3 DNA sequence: TGTGCCAGCAGACCAGGGGGCGGTACCGGGGAGCTGTTTTTT. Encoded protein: CASRPGGGTGELFF.

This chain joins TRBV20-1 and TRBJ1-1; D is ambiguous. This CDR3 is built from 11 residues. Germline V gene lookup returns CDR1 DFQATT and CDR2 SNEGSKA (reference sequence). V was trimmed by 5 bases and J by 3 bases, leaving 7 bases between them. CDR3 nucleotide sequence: TGCAGTGCTTCTCCCGACACTGAAGCTTTCTTT. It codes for CSASPDTEAFF.

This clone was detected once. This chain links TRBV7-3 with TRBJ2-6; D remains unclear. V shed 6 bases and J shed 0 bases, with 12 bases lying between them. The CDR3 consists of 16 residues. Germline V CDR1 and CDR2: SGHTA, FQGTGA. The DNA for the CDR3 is TGTGCCAGCAGTACCCACCCCAGCTCTGGGGCCAACGTCCTGACTTTC. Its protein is CASSTHPSSGANVLTF.

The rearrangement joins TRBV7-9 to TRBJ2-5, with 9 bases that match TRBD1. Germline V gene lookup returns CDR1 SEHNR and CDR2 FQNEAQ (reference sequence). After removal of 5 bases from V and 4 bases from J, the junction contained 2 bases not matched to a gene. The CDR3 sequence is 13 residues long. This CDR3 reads CASSQQGAETQYF. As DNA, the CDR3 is TGTGCCAGCAGCCAACAGGGGGCAGAGACCCAGTACTTC.

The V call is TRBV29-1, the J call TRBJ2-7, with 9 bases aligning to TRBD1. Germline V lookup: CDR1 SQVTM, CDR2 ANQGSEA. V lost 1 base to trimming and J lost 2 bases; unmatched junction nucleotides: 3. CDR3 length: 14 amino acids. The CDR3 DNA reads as TGCAGCGTTGAAGGAGGACAGGGGCCCTACGAGCAGTACTTC. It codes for CSVEGGQGPYEQYF.

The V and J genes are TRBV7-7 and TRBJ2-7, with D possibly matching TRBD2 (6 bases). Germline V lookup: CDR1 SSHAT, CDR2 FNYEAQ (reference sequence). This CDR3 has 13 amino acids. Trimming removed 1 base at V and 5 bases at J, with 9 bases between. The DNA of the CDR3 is TGTGCCAGCAGCTTAGGGGGAGGCAACGAGCAGTACTTC. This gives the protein CASSLGGGNEQYF.

CDR3 loop: CASSRRDRVGHGYTF. For the CDR3, the DNA is TGTGCCAGCAGCAGGCGGGACAGGGTTGGACATGGCTACACCTTC. The chain links TRBV9 to TRBJ1-2, with 9 bases matching TRBD1. CDR3 size: 15 residues. Unmatched junction bases numbered 10, after V lost 4 bases and J lost 6 bases. From germline, CDR1 is SGDLS and CDR2 YYNGEE. The full variable domain, its missing parts supplied by reference TRBV9 and TRBJ1-2, is DSGVTQTPKHLITATGQRVTLRCSPRSGDLSVYWYQQSLDQGLQFLIQYYNGEERAKGNILERFSAQQFPDLHSELNLSSLELGDSALYFCASSRRDRVGHGYTFGSGTRLTVV.

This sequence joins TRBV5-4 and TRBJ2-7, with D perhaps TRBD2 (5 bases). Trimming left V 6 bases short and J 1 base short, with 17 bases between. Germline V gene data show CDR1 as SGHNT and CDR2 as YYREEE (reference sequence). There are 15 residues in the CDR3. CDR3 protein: CASIDRGEFSYEQYF. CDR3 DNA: TGTGCCAGCATCGACCGGGGAGAATTTTCCTACGAGCAGTACTTC.

The CDR3 spells CASSSNRGDQETQYF. CDR3 DNA: TGTGCCAGCAGTTCCAACAGGGGGGACCAAGAGACCCAGTACTTC. The chain has TRBV27 and TRBJ2-5, with TRBD1 matching over 8 bases. The CDR3 sequence is 15 residues long. J gave up 0 bases and V 4 bases, and 4 bases lay outside the gene matches. CDR1 is MNHEY and CDR2 is SMNVEV in the germline V gene (reference sequence).

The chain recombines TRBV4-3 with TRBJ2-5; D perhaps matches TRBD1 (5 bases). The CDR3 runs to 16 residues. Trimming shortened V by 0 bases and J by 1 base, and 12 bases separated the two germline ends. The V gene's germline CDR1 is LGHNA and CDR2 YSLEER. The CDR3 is CASSQDGRGSQETQYF. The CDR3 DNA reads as TGCGCCAGCAGCCAAGATGGTAGGGGCTCCCAAGAGACCCAGTACTTC.

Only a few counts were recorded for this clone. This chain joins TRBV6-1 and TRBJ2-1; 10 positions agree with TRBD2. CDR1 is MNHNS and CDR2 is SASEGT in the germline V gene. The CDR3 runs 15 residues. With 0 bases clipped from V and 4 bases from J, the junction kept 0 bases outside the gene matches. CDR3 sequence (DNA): TGTGCCAGCAGTGAAGCAGCGGGGGGGTACAATGAGCAGTTCTTC. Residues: CASSEAAGGYNEQFF.

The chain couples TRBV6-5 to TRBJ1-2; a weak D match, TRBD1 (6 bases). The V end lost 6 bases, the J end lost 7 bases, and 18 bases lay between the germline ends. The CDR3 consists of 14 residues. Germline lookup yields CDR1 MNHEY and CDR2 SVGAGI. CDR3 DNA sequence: TGTGCCAGCAGACTTAGACAGGACTTAGGTGGCTACACCTTC. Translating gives CASRLRQDLGGYTF.